Listed below are T cell receptor beta chains from one sample, sequenced in a study of long-term antiretroviral therapy in people with HIV. Produced via immunoSEQ multiplex PCR; TCRdb's table is partial and in-frame only. This table has about 24,000 clones, around 90% appearing once. The sample consisted of unsorted PBMCs, taken 1.8 years before starting antiretroviral therapy. The source of these receptors is a man in his forties or fifties with HIV. CDR3s include the opening cysteine and the closing phenylalanine or tryptophan. A D gene is named only where the DNA matches it firmly. Expanded clones are given a class, and other clones once, few, many or no size at all.

d_gene	v_gene	abundance	j_gene	CDR3nt	CDR3aa
NA	TRBV4-1	NA	TRBJ1-3	TGCGCCAGCAGCCAAGATTGGGGGGCGGGGGGAAACACCATATATTTT	CASSQDWGAGGNTIYF
TRBD2	TRBV5-1	NA	TRBJ2-2	TGCGCCAGCAGCTTTCTAGCGGGAAGCACCGGGGAGCTGTTTTTT	CASSFLAGSTGELFF
NA	TRBV7-2	NA	TRBJ1-1	TGTGCCAGCAGCTTTTGGACTGAAGCTTTCTTT	CASSFWTEAFF
TRBD1	TRBV14	once	TRBJ2-7	TGTGCCAGCAGCCTTCGACAGGGGGCCTCTTACGAGCAGTACTTC	CASSLRQGASYEQYF
NA	TRBV30	NA	TRBJ1-4	TGTGCCTGGAGTGTACTAAGGGGCGTAGGAGAAAAACTGTTTTTT	CAWSVLRGVGEKLFF
TRBD2	TRBV29-1	NA	TRBJ2-7	TGCAGCGTTGAACTGAATAGCGGGAGCTACGAGCAGTACTTC	CSVELNSGSYEQYF
NA	TRBV5-1	NA	TRBJ1-2	TGCGCCAGCAGCTTACAGTCTACTAACTATGGCTACACCTTC	CASSLQSTNYGYTF
NA	TRBV19	NA	TRBJ1-4	TGTGCCAGTAGTATAGTTTACCTGGCAACTAATGAAAAACTGTTTTTT	CASSIVYLATNEKLFF
NA	TRBV23-1	NA	TRBJ1-2	TGCGCCAGCAGTCAACGCCCCCACCGTACTAACTATGGCTACACCTTC	CASSQRPHRTNYGYTF
TRBD2	TRBV9	NA	TRBJ2-7	TGTGCCAGCAGCCCAGGGACTAGCGGTTTTTACGAGCAGTACTTC	CASSPGTSGFYEQYF
TRBD2	TRBV5-4	NA	TRBJ2-7	TGTGCCAGCAGCCTAGCGGGGGGCGGGTGGGTCTACGAGCAGTACTTC	CASSLAGGGWVYEQYF
TRBD2	TRBV6-5	NA	TRBJ2-3	TGTGCCAGCAGTCTAGCGGGAGATGGGACAGATACGCAGTATTTT	CASSLAGDGTDTQYF
NA	TRBV15	NA	TRBJ2-6	TGTGCCACCAGCAGAAGAGTCACGGGGGCATCGGGGGCCAACGTCCTGACTTTC	CATSRRVTGASGANVLTF
NA	TRBV19	few	TRBJ1-1	TGTGCCATCCGGGAGAACACTGAAGCTTTCTTT	CAIRENTEAFF
NA	TRBV10-3	NA	TRBJ2-2	TGTGCCATCCGCCAGCCACGGGCGTTGAACGGGGAGCTGTTTTTT	CAIRQPRALNGELFF
NA	TRBV29-1	NA	TRBJ1-2	TGCAGCGTTGACCCCAGGGGCGCTAACTATGGCTACACCTTC	CSVDPRGANYGYTF
NA	TRBV12-1	NA	TRBJ1-4	TGTGCCAGCAGCTTAGCGGGACACCCCGAAAAACTGTTTTTT	CASSLAGHPEKLFF
NA	TRBV7-9	NA	TRBJ2-3	TGTGCCAGCAGCTTCAGCAGGGCTACAGATACGCAGTATTTT	CASSFSRATDTQYF
TRBD1	TRBV4-2	NA	TRBJ2-7	TGTGCCAGCAGCCGAGAAAAACAGGGGGTCGCCTACGAGCAGTACTTC	CASSREKQGVAYEQYF
NA	TRBV5-1	NA	TRBJ2-5	TGCGCCAGCAGCTTTTCCGGGGGGCCAGGGGAGACCCAGTACTTC	CASSFSGGPGETQYF
NA	TRBV7-3	few	TRBJ2-1	TGTGCCAGCAGCTTAAGTCCTAGCACTGAGCAGTTCTTC	CASSLSPSTEQFF
NA	TRBV6-6	NA	TRBJ1-5	TGTGCCAGCAGGGGATTACAACCCAATCAGCCCCAGCATTTT	CASRGLQPNQPQHF
NA	TRBV30	few	TRBJ2-1	TGTGCCTGGAGCGTCCTCCGGTTCTACAATGAGCAGTTCTTC	CAWSVLRFYNEQFF
NA	TRBV30	NA	TRBJ2-7	TGTGCCTGGAGTTGGCAGGGCGAGCAGTACTTC	CAWSWQGEQYF